The 26 T cell receptor beta chains below all came from one sample that was sequenced in a study of blood T cell repertoires in COVID-19. Method: immunoSEQ multiplex PCR; TCRdb's copy keeps in-frame clones and lacks some. Here the sample spans a few hundred thousand clones, approximately 88% being singletons. The material sequenced was peripheral blood. The origin of the receptors is a woman aged 25 to 39 with COVID-19, enrolled during active disease.

V usage is TRBV4-1 and J usage is TRBJ1-1; D possibly corresponds to TRBD1 (6 bases). V lost 0 bases to trimming and J lost 7 bases, with 12 bases between them. CDR1 MGHRA and CDR2 YSYEKL come from the germline V gene. The CDR3 length is 14 residues. The CDR3 DNA reads as TGCGCCAGCAGCCAAGATACCCGGACAGATGAAGCTTTCTTT. This sequence encodes CASSQDTRTDEAFF.

The V call is TRBV11-2, the J call TRBJ1-4; D remains ambiguous. The germline V gene has CDR1 SGHAT and CDR2 FQNNGV. This CDR3 region has 15 residues. The V end lost 4 bases, the J end lost 3 bases, and 12 bases lay between the germline ends. The DNA for the CDR3 is TGTGCCAGCAGCTCGTACCTAGACCCTAATGAAAAACTGTTTTTT. This codes for CASSSYLDPNEKLFF.

This clone was detected once. This chain links TRBV3-1 (or the pseudogene TRBV3-2) with TRBJ2-2; 7 bases match TRBD1. CDR3 length equals 17 residues. V was pared by 0 bases and J by 3 bases, with 7 bases of the junction left unmatched. Germline CDR1 reads LGHDT; CDR2 reads YNNKEL (reference sequence). The CDR3 region is CASSQDLGTVYTGELFF. As DNA, the CDR3 is TGTGCCAGCAGCCAAGACCTTGGGACAGTTTACACCGGGGAGCTGTTTTTT.

The chain links TRBV28 to TRBJ1-1; TRBD1 agrees at 7 bases. The CDR3 spans 13 residues. V lost 7 bases to trimming and J lost 5 bases; unmatched junction nucleotides: 7. Germline V gene sequence: CDR1 MDHEN, CDR2 SYDVKM. In DNA, the CDR3 is TGTGCCAGCAAGGTGGGCAGGGGGACTGAAGCTTTCTTT. It yields the protein CASKVGRGTEAFF.

V usage is TRBV7-2 and J usage is TRBJ1-2, with 7 bases matching TRBD1. The CDR3 spans 16 residues. V gave up 4 bases and J gave up 4 bases; unmatched junction bases: 12. Germline-derived CDR1 and CDR2 are SGHTA and FQGNSA. The CDR3 loop reads CASSWVTGTVSYGYTF. In DNA, the CDR3 is TGTGCCAGCAGCTGGGTGACAGGGACCGTTTCCTATGGCTACACCTTC.

The chain is built from TRBV6-1 and TRBJ1-2; D gene uncertain. CDR3 length: 17 residues. Germline V gives CDR1 MNHNS, CDR2 SASEGT. With 4 bases removed from V and 1 base from J, the gap between germline ends came to 19 bases. CDR3 in DNA: TGTGCCAGCAGTGTGCCCCCTATCGGGTTGGTTAACTATGGCTACACCTTC. As protein: CASSVPPIGLVNYGYTF.

This chain joins TRBV24-1 and TRBJ2-5, with 7 nucleotides matching TRBD1. The CDR3 has 16 amino acids. With V trimmed by 2 bases and J by 0 bases, 5 bases remained unmatched. In germline, CDR1 is KGHDR, CDR2 SFDVKD. For the CDR3, the DNA is TGTGCCACCAGTGATTCGACAGGGCCGTACCAAGAGACCCAGTACTTC. Protein sequence: CATSDSTGPYQETQYF.

V gene TRBV10-3 combines with J gene TRBJ2-7; 13 nucleotides align to TRBD2. Germline lookup yields CDR1 ENHRY and CDR2 SYGVKD. The CDR3 is 13 residues long. Trimming cost V 8 bases and J 4 bases; bases outside gene matches: 2. CDR3 nucleotide sequence: TGTGCCATCGGGACTAGCGGGGCTTACGAGCAGTACTTC. This codes for CAIGTSGAYEQYF.

V gene TRBV6-1 combines with J gene TRBJ1-3; D possibly corresponds to TRBD1 (5 bases). Germline values: CDR1 MNHNS, CDR2 SASEGT. The V and J ends lost 1 base and 0 bases respectively, with 16 bases between them. This CDR3 is 18 amino acids long. Here the CDR3 DNA reads TGTGCCAGCAGTGAAGGTGCAGGGTTTACCGACTCTGGAAACACCATATATTTT. As protein: CASSEGAGFTDSGNTIYF.

The chain couples TRBV24-1 to TRBJ1-1; possibly TRBD1 for D (5 bases). CDR1 and CDR2 (germline): KGHDR, SFDVKD. The CDR3 contains 14 residues. Trimming left V 1 base short and J 10 bases short, with 15 bases between. The CDR3: CATSDLHRRRGAFF. DNA of the CDR3: TGTGCCACCAGTGATTTACATAGACGGAGGGGAGCTTTCTTT.

This clone was found once. In the same sample, other DNA sequences code for this CDR3. The V call is TRBV5-1, the J call TRBJ1-5; the match to TRBD1 covers 10 bases. Germline V gene data show CDR1 as SGHRS and CDR2 as YFSETQ. The CDR3 is made up of 15 amino acids. V trimming: 4 bases; J trimming: 4 bases; junction bases outside the gene matches: 5. CDR3 DNA: TGCGCCAGCAGCAGCACGGACAGGGGGAATCAGCCCCAGCATTTT. Amino acid sequence: CASSSTDRGNQPQHF.

Notes on this clone: This same CDR3 is encoded by further DNA sequences in the sample. The chain employs TRBV19 and TRBJ1-6; the match to TRBD1 covers 10 bases. The CDR3 extends over 15 amino acids. Unmatched junction bases numbered 3, after V lost 3 bases and J lost 7 bases. Germline values: CDR1 LNHDA, CDR2 SQIVND (reference sequence). CDR3: CASSIGQGGNSPLHF. CDR3 DNA sequence: TGTGCCAGTAGTATCGGACAGGGGGGGAATTCACCCCTCCACTTT.

This chain links TRBV3-1 (or the pseudogene TRBV3-2) with TRBJ1-3; no reliable D call. V dropped 4 bases and J dropped 3 bases, with 7 bases sitting between them. The germline V gene encodes CDR1 LGHDT and CDR2 YNNKEL (reference sequence). The CDR3 has 13 amino acids. CDR3 coding DNA: TGTGCCAGCAGCCCCCTTTTTGGAAACACCATATATTTT. Its protein is CASSPLFGNTIYF.

J is TRBJ1-3 and V is TRBV18; tentatively, D is TRBD1 (5 bases). V shed 4 bases and J shed 3 bases, with 16 bases lying between them. The CDR3 covers 16 residues. The V gene's germline CDR1 is KGHSH and CDR2 LQKENI. The CDR3 sequence is CASSQLRGENGNTIYF. The CDR3 DNA sequence: TGTGCCAGCTCACAACTTCGGGGGGAGAATGGAAACACCATATATTTT.

V gene TRBV29-1 combines with J gene TRBJ2-7; 13 bases align to TRBD2. CDR1 is SQVTM and CDR2 is ANQGSEA in the germline V gene. This CDR3 region has 13 residues. The V and J ends lost 7 bases and 6 bases, in that order; junction bases with no gene match: 6. CDR3 nucleotide sequence: TGCAGCGCCACTAGCGGGGGGGCCGGCGAGCAGTACTTC. This gives the protein CSATSGGAGEQYF.

The chain combines TRBV7-2 with TRBJ2-2, with D possibly matching TRBD1 (8 bases). CDR1 and CDR2 (germline): SGHTA, FQGNSA. V dropped 5 bases and J dropped 5 bases, with 15 bases sitting between them. CDR3 length equals 15 residues. CDR3 DNA sequence: TGTGCCAGCAGCCAAGGACAGGGAGGGACCGGGGAGCTGTTTTTT. Translated, it gives CASSQGQGGTGELFF. Combining the CDR3 with reference TRBV7-2 and TRBJ2-2 gives the whole variable domain GAGVSQSPSNKVTEKGKDVELRCDPISGHTALYWYRQSLGQGLEFLIYFQGNSAPDKSGLPSDRFSAERTGGSVSTLTIQRTQQEDSAVYLCASSQGQGGTGELFFGEGSRLTVL.

The chain carries TRBV7-9 and TRBJ2-1; 11 bases are a match to TRBD2. J was trimmed by 7 bases and V by 5 bases; bases with no gene match: 7. Germline lookup yields CDR1 SEHNR and CDR2 FQNEAQ (reference sequence). CDR3 length: 15 amino acids. DNA for the CDR3: TGTGCCAGCAGCCCTATAGCGGGGGGGCGGAATGAGCAGTTCTTC. This sequence encodes CASSPIAGGRNEQFF. Using reference TRBV7-9 and TRBJ2-1 for the parts outside the CDR3, the full variable domain is DTGVSQNPRHKITKRGQNVTFRCDPISEHNRLYWYRQTLGQGPEFLTYFQNEAQLEKSRLLSDRFSAERPKGSFSTLEIQRTEQGDSAMYLCASSPIAGGRNEQFFGPGTRLTVL.

V and J are TRBV10-3 and TRBJ1-2; weak D call: TRBD1 (6 bases). Deletions cut 6 bases from V and 5 bases from J, with 19 bases between. Germline V CDR1 and CDR2: ENHRY, SYGVKD. This CDR3 has 15 amino acids. CDR3 in amino acids: CAIRGGEGTGYGYTF. The DNA for the CDR3 is TGTGCCATCAGAGGGGGTGAGGGAACTGGGTATGGCTACACCTTC.

The V gene is TRBV3-1 (or the pseudogene TRBV3-2), the J gene TRBJ1-4, with 8 bases lining up with TRBD1. The CDR3 is 14 amino acids. Losses at the gene ends were 4 bases for V and 11 bases for J; bases not matched to a gene: 9. Germline CDR1 is LGHDT and CDR2 is YNNKEL (reference sequence). The CDR3 DNA sequence: TGTGCCAGCAGCCTCAGGACAGGGAATGTTAAACTGTTTTTT. Residues: CASSLRTGNVKLFF.

The chain carries TRBV6-1 and TRBJ1-2; D is undetermined. Germline V gene sequence: CDR1 MNHNS, CDR2 SASEGT. V lost 3 bases, J lost 0 bases, and 14 bases lay in between. The CDR3 runs to 16 residues. In DNA form, the CDR3 reads TGTGCCAGCAGTGATTCGAGAGACTCAACTAACTATGGCTACACCTTC. This sequence encodes CASSDSRDSTNYGYTF.

J is TRBJ1-3 and V is TRBV19; 8 nucleotides align to TRBD1. CDR1 LNHDA and CDR2 SQIVND come from the germline V gene (reference sequence). J gave up 0 bases and V 5 bases, and 3 bases lay outside the gene matches. There are 15 residues in the CDR3. CDR3 DNA: TGTGCCAGTAGTGCCGACAGGGGCTCTGGAAACACCATATATTTT. It yields the protein CASSADRGSGNTIYF.

As concerns this clone: A junction boundary mismatches the germline segment, possibly from a read error. The chain couples TRBV12-5 to TRBJ1-5; no clear D. This CDR3 has 12 residues. The germline V gene encodes CDR1 LGHNT and CDR2 FRNRAP. CDR3 loop: CASGSSDQPQHF. The CDR3 nucleotides read TGTGCTAGTGGTTCTAGCGATCAGCCCCAGCATTTT.

The chain combines TRBV4-1 with TRBJ2-3, with 13 bases fitting TRBD2. Germline loops: CDR1 MGHRA, CDR2 YSYEKL. This CDR3 is built from 17 residues. V shed 3 bases and J 6 bases; nucleotides not matched to a gene: 9. This CDR3 reads CASSQSPTSGGMDTQYF. For the CDR3, the DNA is TGCGCCAGCAGCCAGTCCCCGACTAGCGGGGGGATGGATACGCAGTATTTT.

J is TRBJ2-1 and V is TRBV11-2; 8 bases agree with TRBD2. J was trimmed by 2 bases and V by 2 bases; bases with no gene match: 2. Looked up from germline, CDR1 is SGHAT and CDR2 is FQNNGV. This CDR3 spans 15 amino acids. The CDR3 spells CASSLSGGAYNEQFF. The DNA of the CDR3 is TGTGCCAGCAGCTTATCCGGGGGGGCCTACAATGAGCAGTTCTTC.

The chain employs TRBV7-2 and TRBJ2-5; no reliable D call. This CDR3 region has 13 residues. Germline loops: CDR1 SGHTA, CDR2 FQGNSA. Trimming removed 8 bases at V and 5 bases at J, with 15 bases between. The CDR3 nucleotides are TGTGCCAGCTCGCGAGGCGTGCGGGAGACCCAGTACTTC. Translated, it gives CASSRGVRETQYF.

V is TRBV24-1 and J is TRBJ1-2; D ambiguous. The CDR3 consists of 14 residues. Per the germline V gene, CDR1 is KGHDR and CDR2 is SFDVKD. The V end lost 0 bases, the J end lost 7 bases, and 11 bases lay between the germline ends. CDR3 bases: TGTGCCACCAGTGATTTGAGAGTTTTCGGTGGCTACACCTTC. The encoded protein is CATSDLRVFGGYTF.